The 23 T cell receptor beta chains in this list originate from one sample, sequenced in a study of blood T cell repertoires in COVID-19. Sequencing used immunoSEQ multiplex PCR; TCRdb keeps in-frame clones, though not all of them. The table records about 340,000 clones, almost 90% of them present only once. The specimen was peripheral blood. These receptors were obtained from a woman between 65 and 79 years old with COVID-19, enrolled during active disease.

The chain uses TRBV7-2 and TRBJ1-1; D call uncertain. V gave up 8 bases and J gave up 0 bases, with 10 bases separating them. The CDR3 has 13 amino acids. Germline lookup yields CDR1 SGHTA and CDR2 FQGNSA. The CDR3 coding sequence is TGTGCCAGCGCAGGCCATATGAACACTGAAGCTTTCTTT. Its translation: CASAGHMNTEAFF.

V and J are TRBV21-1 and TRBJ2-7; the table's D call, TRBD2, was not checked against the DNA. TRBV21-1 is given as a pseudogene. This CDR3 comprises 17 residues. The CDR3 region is CASSKDGGQEGTYEQYF. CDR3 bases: TGTGCCAGCAGCAAAGATGGAGGCCAGGAGGGAACCTACGAGCAGTACTTC.

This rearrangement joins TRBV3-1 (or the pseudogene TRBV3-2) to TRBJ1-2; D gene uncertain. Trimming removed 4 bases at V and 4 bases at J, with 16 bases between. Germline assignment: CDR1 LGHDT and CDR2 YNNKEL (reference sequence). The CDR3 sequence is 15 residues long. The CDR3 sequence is CASSPPCRGSYGYTF. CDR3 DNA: TGTGCCAGCAGCCCACCCTGTCGGGGATCCTATGGCTACACCTTC.

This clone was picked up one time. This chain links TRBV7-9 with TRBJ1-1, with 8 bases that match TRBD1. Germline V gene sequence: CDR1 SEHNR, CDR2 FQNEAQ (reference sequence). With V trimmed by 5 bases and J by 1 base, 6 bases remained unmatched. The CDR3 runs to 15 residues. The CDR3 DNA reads TGTGCCAGCAGCCGCCTGGACAGGGCGAACACTGAAGCTTTCTTT. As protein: CASSRLDRANTEAFF.

CDR3 sequence (DNA): TGTGCCAGCTCACCTATAACCGGCTCCTACGAGCAGTACTTC. Its protein is CASSPITGSYEQYF. V gene TRBV18 combines with J gene TRBJ2-7; D not resolved. CDR3 length: 14 residues. Trimming removed 3 bases at V and 0 bases at J, with 9 bases between. Looked up from germline, CDR1 is KGHSH and CDR2 is LQKENI.

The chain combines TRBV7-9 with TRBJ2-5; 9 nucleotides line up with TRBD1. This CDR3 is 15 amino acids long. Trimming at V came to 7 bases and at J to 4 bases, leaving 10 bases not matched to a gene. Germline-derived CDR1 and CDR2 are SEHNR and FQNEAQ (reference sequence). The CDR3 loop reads CASNPGQGSGETQYF. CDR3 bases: TGTGCCAGCAACCCTGGACAGGGGTCGGGAGAGACCCAGTACTTC. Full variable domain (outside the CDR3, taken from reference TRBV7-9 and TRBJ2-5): DTGVSQNPRHKITKRGQNVTFRCDPISEHNRLYWYRQTLGQGPEFLTYFQNEAQLEKSRLLSDRFSAERPKGSFSTLEIQRTEQGDSAMYLCASNPGQGSGETQYFGPGTRLLVL.

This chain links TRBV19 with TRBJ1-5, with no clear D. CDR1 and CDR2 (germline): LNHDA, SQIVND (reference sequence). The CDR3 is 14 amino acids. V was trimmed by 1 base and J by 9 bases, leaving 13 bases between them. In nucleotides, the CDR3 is TGTGCCAGTAGTATAGGTGAACGGCGGTGGCCCCAGCATTTT. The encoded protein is CASSIGERRWPQHF.

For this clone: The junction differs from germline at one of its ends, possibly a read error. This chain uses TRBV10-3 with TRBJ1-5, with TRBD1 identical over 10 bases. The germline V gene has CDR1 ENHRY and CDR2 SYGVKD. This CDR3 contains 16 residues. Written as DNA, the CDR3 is TGTGCCATCAGTGGAGAGACAGGGGGCGTCAATCATCCCCAGCATTTT. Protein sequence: CAISGETGGVNHPQHF.

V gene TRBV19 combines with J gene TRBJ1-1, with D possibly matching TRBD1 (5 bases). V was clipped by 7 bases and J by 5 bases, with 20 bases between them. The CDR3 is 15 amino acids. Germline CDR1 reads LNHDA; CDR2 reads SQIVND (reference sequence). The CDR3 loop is CASNFRTSKETEAFF. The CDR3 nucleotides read TGTGCCAGTAACTTTCGGACATCAAAAGAGACTGAAGCTTTCTTT.

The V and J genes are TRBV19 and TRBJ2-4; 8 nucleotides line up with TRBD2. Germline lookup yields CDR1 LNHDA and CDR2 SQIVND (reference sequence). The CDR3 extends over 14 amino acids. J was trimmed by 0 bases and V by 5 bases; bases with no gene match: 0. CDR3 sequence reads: CASSRGGAKNIQYF. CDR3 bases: TGTGCCAGTAGTCGGGGGGGAGCCAAAAACATTCAGTACTTC.

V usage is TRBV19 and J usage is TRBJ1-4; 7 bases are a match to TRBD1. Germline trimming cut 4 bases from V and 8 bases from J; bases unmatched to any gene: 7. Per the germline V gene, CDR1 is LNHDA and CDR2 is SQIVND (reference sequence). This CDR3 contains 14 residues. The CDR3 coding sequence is TGTGCCAGTAGTACGACAGGGTTAGGAGAAAAACTGTTTTTT. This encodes CASSTTGLGEKLFF.

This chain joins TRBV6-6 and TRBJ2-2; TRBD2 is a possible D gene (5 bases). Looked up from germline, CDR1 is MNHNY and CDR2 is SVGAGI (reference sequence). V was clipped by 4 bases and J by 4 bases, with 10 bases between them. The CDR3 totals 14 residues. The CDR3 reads CASSFWTSTGELFF. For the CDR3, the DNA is TGTGCCAGCAGTTTTTGGACTTCCACCGGGGAGCTGTTTTTT.

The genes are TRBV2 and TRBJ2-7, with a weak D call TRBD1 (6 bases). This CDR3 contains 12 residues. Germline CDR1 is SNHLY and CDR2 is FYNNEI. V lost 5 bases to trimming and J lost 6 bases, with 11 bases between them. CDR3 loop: CASSSTGFEQYF. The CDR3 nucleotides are TGTGCCAGCAGTTCTACAGGGTTCGAGCAGTACTTC. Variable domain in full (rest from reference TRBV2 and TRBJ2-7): EPEVTQTPSHQVTQMGQEVILRCVPISNHLYFYWYRQILGQKVEFLVSFYNNEISEKSEIFDDQFSVERPDGSNFTLKIRSTKLEDSAMYFCASSSTGFEQYFGPGTRLTVT.

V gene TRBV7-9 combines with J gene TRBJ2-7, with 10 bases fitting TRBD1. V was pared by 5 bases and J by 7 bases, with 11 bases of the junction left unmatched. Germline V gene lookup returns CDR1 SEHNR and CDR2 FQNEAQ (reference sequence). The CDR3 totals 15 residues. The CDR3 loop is CASSIPGQGRVEQYF. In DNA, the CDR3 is TGTGCCAGCAGCATCCCGGGACAGGGGCGCGTAGAGCAGTACTTC.

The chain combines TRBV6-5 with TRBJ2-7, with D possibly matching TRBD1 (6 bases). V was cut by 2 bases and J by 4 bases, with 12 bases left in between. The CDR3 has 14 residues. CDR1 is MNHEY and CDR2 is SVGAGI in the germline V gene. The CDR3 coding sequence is TGTGCCAGCAGTTACGGGGGCCCTTCTTACGAGCAGTACTTC. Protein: CASSYGGPSYEQYF.

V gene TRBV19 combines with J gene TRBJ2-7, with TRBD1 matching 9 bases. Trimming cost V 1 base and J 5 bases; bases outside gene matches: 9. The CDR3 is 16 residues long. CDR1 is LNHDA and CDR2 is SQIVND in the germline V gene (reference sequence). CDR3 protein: CASSIGDRDFSDEQYF. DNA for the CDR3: TGTGCCAGTAGTATAGGGGACAGGGATTTTTCGGACGAGCAGTACTTC.

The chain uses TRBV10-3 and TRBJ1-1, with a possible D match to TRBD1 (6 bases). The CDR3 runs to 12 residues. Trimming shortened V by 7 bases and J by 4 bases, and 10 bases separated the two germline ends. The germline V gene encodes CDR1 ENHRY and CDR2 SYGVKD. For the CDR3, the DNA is TGTGCCATCAAGGGGGTGGGCACTGAAGCTTTCTTT. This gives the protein CAIKGVGTEAFF.

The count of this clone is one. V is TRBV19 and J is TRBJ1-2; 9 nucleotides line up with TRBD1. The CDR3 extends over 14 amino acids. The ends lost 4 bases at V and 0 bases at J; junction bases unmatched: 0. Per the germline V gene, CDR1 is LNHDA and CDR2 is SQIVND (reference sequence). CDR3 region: CASSRDRANYGYTF. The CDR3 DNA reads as TGTGCCAGTAGTAGGGACAGGGCTAACTATGGCTACACCTTC.

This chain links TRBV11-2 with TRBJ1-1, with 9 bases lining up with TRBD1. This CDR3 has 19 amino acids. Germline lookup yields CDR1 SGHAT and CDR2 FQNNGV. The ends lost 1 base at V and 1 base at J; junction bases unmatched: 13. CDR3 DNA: TGTGCCAGCAGCTTAGGGAGAATGTGGACAGGGGAATCGAACACTGAAGCTTTCTTT. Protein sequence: CASSLGRMWTGESNTEAFF.

CDR3 sequence reads: CASSTRTPNYGYTF. The DNA for the CDR3 is TGTGCCAGTAGTACGCGGACACCTAACTATGGCTACACCTTC. The chain combines TRBV19 with TRBJ1-2; TRBD1 might be the D (5 bases). The CDR3 runs 14 residues. CDR1 and CDR2 (germline): LNHDA, SQIVND (reference sequence). V dropped 4 bases and J dropped 0 bases, with 9 bases sitting between them.

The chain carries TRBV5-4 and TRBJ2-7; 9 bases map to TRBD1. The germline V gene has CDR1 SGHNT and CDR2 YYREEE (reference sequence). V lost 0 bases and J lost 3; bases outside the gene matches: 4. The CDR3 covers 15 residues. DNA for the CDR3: TGTGCCAGCAGCTTGGACAGGGGGCTGATCTACGAGCAGTACTTC. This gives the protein CASSLDRGLIYEQYF.

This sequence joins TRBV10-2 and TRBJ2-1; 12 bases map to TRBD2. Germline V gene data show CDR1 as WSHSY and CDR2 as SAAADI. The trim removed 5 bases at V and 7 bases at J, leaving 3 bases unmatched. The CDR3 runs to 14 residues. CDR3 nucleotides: TGCGCCAGCAGTTGGACTAGCGGGGCAAATGAGCAGTTCTTC. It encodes CASSWTSGANEQFF.

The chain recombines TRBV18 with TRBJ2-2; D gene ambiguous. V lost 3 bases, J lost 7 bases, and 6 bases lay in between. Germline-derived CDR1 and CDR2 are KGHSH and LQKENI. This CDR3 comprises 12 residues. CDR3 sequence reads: CASSPYGGELFF. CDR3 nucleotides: TGTGCCAGCTCACCCTACGGCGGGGAGCTGTTTTTT.